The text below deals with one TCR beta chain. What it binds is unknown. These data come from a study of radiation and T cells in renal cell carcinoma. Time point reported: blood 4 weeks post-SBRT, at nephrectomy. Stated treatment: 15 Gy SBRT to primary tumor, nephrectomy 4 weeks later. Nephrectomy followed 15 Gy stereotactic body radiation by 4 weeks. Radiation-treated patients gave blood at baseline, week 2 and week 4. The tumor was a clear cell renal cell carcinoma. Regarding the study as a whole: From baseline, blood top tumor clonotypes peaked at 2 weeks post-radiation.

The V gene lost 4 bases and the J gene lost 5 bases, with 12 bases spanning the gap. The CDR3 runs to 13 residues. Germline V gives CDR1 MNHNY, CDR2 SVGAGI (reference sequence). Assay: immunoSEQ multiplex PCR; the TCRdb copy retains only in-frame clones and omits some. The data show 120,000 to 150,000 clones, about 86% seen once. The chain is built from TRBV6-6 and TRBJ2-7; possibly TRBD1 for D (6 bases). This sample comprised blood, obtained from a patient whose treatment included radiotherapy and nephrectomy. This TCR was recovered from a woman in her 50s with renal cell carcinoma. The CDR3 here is CASSWKQGDEQYF. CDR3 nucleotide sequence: TGTGCCAGCAGTTGGAAACAGGGCGACGAGCAGTACTTC.